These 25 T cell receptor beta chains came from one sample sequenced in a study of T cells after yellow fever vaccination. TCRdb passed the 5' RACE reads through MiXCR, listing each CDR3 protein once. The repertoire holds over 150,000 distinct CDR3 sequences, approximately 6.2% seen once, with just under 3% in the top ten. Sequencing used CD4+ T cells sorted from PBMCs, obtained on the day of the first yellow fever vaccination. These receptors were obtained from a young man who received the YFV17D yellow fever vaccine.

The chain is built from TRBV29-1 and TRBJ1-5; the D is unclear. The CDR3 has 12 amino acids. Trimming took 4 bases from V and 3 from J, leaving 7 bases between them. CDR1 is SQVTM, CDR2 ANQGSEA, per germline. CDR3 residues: CSVGGYNQPQHF. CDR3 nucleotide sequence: TGCAGCGTTGGGGGTTACAATCAGCCCCAGCATTTT.

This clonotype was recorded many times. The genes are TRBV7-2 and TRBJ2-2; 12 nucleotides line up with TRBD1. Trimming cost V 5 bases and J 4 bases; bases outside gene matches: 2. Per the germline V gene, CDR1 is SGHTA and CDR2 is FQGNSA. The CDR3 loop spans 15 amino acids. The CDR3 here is CASSPGQGATGELFF. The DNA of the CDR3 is TGTGCCAGCAGCCCGGGACAGGGGGCCACCGGGGAGCTGTTTTTT.

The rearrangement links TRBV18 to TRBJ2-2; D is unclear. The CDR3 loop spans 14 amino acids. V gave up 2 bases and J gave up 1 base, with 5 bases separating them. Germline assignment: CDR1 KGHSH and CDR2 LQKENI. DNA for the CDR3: TGTGCCAGCTCACCAGTAGAGAACACCGGGGAGCTGTTTTTT. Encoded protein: CASSPVENTGELFF.

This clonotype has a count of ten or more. The CDR3 protein is CSVSGTGVTDTQYF. The CDR3 region has the DNA TGCAGCGTTTCCGGGACAGGGGTAACAGATACGCAGTATTTT. V gene TRBV29-1 combines with J gene TRBJ2-3; TRBD1 matches 10 bases. This CDR3 is 14 amino acids long. Germline CDR1 reads SQVTM; CDR2 reads ANQGSEA. V was clipped by 5 bases and J by 3 bases; unmatched bases: 5.

The CDR3 DNA follows: TGCGCCAGCCGGCAGGGGGCAGAGGCCTATGGCTACACCTTC. As protein: CASRQGAEAYGYTF. The chain combines TRBV5-1 with TRBJ1-2; 8 positions match TRBD1. V trimming: 7 bases; J trimming: 4 bases; junction bases outside the gene matches: 9. CDR1 is SGHRS and CDR2 is YFSETQ in the germline V gene. The CDR3 runs to 14 residues.

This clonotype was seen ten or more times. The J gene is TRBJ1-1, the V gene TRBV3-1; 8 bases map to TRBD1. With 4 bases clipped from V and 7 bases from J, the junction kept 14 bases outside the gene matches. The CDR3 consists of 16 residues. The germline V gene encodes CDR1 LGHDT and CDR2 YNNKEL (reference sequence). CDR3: CASSRNEQDRGGEAFF. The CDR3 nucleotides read TGTGCCAGCAGCCGAAACGAACAAGACAGGGGTGGTGAAGCTTTCTTT.

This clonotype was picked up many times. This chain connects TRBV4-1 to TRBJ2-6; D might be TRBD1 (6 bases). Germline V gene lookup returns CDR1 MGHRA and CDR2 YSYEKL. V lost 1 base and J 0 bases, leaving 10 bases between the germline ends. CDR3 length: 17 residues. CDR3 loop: CASSQVRGGSGANVLTF. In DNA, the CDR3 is TGCGCCAGCAGCCAAGTGAGAGGGGGCTCTGGGGCCAACGTCCTGACTTTC.

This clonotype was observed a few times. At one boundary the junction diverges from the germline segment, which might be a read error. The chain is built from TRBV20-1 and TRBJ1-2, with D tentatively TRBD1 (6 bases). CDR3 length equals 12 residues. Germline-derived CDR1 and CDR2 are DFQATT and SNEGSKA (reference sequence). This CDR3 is CSAETGTKGRAF. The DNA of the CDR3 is TGCAGTGCTGAAACCGGGACAAAAGGCCGTGCCTTC.

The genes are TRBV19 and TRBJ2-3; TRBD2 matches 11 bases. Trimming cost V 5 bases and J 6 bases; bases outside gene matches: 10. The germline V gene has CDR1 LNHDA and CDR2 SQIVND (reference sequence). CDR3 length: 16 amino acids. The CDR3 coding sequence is TGTGCCAGTAGTTCCTCGGGACTAGCGGAACCGGATACGCAGTATTTT. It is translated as CASSSSGLAEPDTQYF.

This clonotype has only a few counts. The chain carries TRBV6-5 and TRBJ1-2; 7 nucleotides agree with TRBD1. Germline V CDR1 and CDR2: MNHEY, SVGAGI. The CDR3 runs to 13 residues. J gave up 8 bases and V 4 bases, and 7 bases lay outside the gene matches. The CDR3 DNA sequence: TGTGCCAGCAGTTTTAGGGGGCGGCGAGGCTACACCTTC. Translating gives CASSFRGRRGYTF.

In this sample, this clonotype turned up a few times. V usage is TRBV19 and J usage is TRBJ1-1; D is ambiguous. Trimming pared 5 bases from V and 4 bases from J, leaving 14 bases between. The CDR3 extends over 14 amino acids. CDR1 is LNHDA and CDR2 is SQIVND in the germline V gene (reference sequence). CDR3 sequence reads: CASSSGLLGTEAFF. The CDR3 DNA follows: TGTGCCAGTAGTTCTGGGCTTTTGGGCACTGAAGCTTTCTTT.

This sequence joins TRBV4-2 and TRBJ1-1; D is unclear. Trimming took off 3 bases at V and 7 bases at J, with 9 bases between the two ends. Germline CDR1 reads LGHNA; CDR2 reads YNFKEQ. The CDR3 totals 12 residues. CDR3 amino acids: CASSQEVGEAFF. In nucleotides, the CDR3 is TGTGCCAGCAGCCAGGAGGTGGGTGAAGCTTTCTTT.

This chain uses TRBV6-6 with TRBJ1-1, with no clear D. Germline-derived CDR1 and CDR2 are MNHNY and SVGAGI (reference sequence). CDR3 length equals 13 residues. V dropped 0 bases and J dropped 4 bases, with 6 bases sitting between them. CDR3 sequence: CASSYSILTEAFF. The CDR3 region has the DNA TGTGCCAGCAGTTACTCGATCCTCACTGAAGCTTTCTTT.

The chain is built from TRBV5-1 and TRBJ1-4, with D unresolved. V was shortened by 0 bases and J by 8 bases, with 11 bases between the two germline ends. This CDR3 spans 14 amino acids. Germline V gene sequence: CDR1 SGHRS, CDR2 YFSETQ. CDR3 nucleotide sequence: TGCGCCAGCAGCTTGGGGCCGGGTGAGGAAAAACTGTTTTTT. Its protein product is CASSLGPGEEKLFF.

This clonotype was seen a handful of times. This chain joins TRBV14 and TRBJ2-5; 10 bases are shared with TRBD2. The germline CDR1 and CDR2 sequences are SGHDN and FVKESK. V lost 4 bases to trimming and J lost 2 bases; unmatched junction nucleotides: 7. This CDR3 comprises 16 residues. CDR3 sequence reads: CASSPRASGRQETQYF. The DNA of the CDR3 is TGTGCCAGCAGCCCCCGGGCTAGCGGGAGACAAGAGACCCAGTACTTC. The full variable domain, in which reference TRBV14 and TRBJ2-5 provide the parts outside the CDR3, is EAGVTQFPSHSVIEKGQTVTLRCDPISGHDNLYWYRRVMGKEIKFLLHFVKESKQDESGMPNNRFLAERTGGTYSTLKVQPAELEDSGVYFCASSPRASGRQETQYFGPGTRLLVL.

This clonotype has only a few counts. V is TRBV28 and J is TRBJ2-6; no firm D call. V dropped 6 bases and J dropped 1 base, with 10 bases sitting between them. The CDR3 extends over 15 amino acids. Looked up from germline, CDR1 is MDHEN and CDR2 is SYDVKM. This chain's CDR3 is CASRTKGSGANVLTF. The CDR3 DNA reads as TGTGCCAGCAGAACAAAGGGATCTGGGGCCAACGTCCTGACTTTC. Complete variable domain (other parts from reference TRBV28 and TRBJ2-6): DVKVTQSSRYLVKRTGEKVFLECVQDMDHENMFWYRQDPGLGLRLIYFSYDVKMKEKGDIPEGYSVSREKKERFSLILESASTNQTSMYLCASRTKGSGANVLTFGAGSRLTVL.

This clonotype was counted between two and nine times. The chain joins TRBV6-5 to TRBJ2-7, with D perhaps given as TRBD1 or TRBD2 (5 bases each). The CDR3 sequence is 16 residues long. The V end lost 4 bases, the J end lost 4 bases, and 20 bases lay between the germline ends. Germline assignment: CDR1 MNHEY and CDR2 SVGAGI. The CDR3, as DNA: TGTGCCAGCAGTTTGGGACCGGCGGGCAGAGGTTACGAGCAGTACGTC. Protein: CASSLGPAGRGYEQYV.

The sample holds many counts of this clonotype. The CDR3 nucleotides are TGTGCCAGCAGGCCGGGACTAGCGGTTTACGAGCAGTACTTC. Translated: CASRPGLAVYEQYF. V is TRBV6-1 and J is TRBJ2-7, with 11 bases identical to TRBD2. Germline CDR1 MNHNS, CDR2 SASEGT. The CDR3 is 14 residues long. J lost 4 bases, V lost 6 bases, and 5 bases had no gene match.

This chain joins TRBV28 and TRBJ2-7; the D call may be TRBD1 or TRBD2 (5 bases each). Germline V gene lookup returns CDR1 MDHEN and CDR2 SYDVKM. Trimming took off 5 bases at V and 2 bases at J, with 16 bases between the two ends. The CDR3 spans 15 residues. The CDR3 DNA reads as TGTGCCAGCAGTCTGGGGACCTCACGGGCCTACGAGCAGTACGTC. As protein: CASSLGTSRAYEQYV.

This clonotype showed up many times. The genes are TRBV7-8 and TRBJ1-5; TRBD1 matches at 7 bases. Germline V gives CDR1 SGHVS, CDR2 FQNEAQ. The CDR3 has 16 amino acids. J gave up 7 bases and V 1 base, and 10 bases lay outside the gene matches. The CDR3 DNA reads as TGTGCCAGCAGCTTAGATTTTTATCAGGGGGGCCAGCCCCAGCATTTT. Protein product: CASSLDFYQGGQPQHF.

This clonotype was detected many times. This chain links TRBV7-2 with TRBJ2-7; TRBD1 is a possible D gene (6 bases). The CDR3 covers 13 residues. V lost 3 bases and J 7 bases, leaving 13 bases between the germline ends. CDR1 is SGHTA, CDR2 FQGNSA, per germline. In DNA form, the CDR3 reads TGTGCCAGCAGCTTTAGACAGGTACAAGAGCAGTACTTC. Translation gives CASSFRQVQEQYF.

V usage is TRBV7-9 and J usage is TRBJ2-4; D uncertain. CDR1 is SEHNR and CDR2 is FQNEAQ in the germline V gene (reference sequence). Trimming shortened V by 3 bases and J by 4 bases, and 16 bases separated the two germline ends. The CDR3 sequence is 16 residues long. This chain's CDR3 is CASSFAGGEKKNIQYF. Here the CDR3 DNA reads TGTGCCAGCAGCTTTGCCGGTGGGGAAAAGAAAAACATTCAGTACTTC.

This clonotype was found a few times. DNA of the CDR3: TGTGCCACCAGCAGTTCCGGACAGGGGAGTTTGTACGTC. This sequence encodes CATSSSGQGSLYV. The V and J genes are TRBV15 and TRBJ2-7; 9 nucleotides agree with TRBD1. The CDR3 loop spans 13 amino acids. V dropped 3 bases and J dropped 12; count of bases not matched to a gene: 9. The germline gives CDR1 LNHNV, CDR2 YYDKDF (reference sequence).

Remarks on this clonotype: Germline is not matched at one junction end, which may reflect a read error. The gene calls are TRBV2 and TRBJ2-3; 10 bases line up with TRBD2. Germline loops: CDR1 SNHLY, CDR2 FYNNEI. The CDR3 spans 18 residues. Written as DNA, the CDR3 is TGTGCCTGCAGTTTTGAGCGGGGGGGCCGATGGGGCACAGATACGCAGTATTTT. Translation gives CACSFERGGRWGTDTQYF.

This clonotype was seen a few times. The DNA of the CDR3 is TGCGCCAGCAGCCAAGAACCAAACACTGAAGCTTTCTTT. This translates into CASSQEPNTEAFF. The V gene is TRBV4-3, the J gene TRBJ1-1; no clear D. This CDR3 spans 13 amino acids. Trimming removed 0 bases at V and 2 bases at J, with 4 bases between. In germline, CDR1 is LGHNA, CDR2 YSLEER.